These 13 T cell receptor beta chains originate from one sample sequenced in a study of blood T cell repertoires in COVID-19. TCRdb keeps only in-frame clones here, not all; method: immunoSEQ multiplex PCR. Here the sample spans just over 250,000 clones, more than 85% being singletons. The sequenced sample consisted of peripheral blood. The receptors stem from a person under 30 with COVID-19, enrolled during active disease.

The genes are TRBV3-1 (or the pseudogene TRBV3-2) and TRBJ2-3, with 8 bases aligning to TRBD2. Germline-derived CDR1 and CDR2 are LGHDT and YNNKEL (reference sequence). The junction had 11 bases not matched to a gene; V was cut back by 3 bases and J by 6 bases. The CDR3 extends over 16 amino acids. The chain's CDR3 is CASSHVSGSMGDTQYF. The CDR3 DNA is TGTGCCAGCAGCCATGTGAGCGGGAGCATGGGCGATACGCAGTATTTT.

This clone was counted a single time. The V and J genes are TRBV6-5 and TRBJ2-1; D is possibly TRBD2 (5 bases). Germline V CDR1 and CDR2: MNHEY, SVGAGI. The CDR3 is made up of 11 amino acids. The ends were cut back, 4 bases at V and 7 bases at J, with 5 bases in the middle. CDR3: CASSSGNEQFF. CDR3 DNA: TGTGCCAGCAGTTCGGGGAATGAGCAGTTCTTC.

This clone has just one count. The J gene is TRBJ1-5, the V gene TRBV27; 9 bases align to TRBD1. With 8 bases clipped from V and 4 bases from J, the junction kept 6 bases outside the gene matches. From germline, CDR1 is MNHEY and CDR2 SMNVEV (reference sequence). The CDR3 contains 14 residues. The CDR3 loop is CASGGQGLNQPQHF. CDR3 DNA sequence: TGTGCCAGCGGGGGACAGGGACTAAATCAGCCCCAGCATTTT.

A few counts support this clone. This chain uses TRBV5-4 with TRBJ2-1; TRBD2 matches 11 bases. CDR1 SGHNT and CDR2 YYREEE come from the germline V gene (reference sequence). Trimming removed 2 bases from V and 3 bases from J; junction bases left unmatched: 4. This CDR3 contains 16 residues. The CDR3 loop is CASSFAGTSGYNEQFF. In DNA, the CDR3 is TGTGCCAGCAGCTTTGCCGGGACTAGCGGCTACAATGAGCAGTTCTTC.

This clone was seen once. The gene calls are TRBV9 and TRBJ1-3; no firm D call. Looked up from germline, CDR1 is SGDLS and CDR2 is YYNGEE. CDR3 size: 11 residues. Trimming stripped 0 bases from V and 8 bases from J, with 3 bases between. CDR3 residues: CASSVADTIYF. The CDR3 bases are TGTGCCAGCAGCGTAGCAGACACCATATATTTT. The variable domain in full, with the rest retrieved from reference TRBV9 and TRBJ1-3, is DSGVTQTPKHLITATGQRVTLRCSPRSGDLSVYWYQQSLDQGLQFLIQYYNGEERAKGNILERFSAQQFPDLHSELNLSSLELGDSALYFCASSVADTIYFGEGSWLTVV.

This chain connects TRBV7-2 to TRBJ1-5, with D possibly matching TRBD1 (5 bases). The CDR3 contains 15 residues. From germline, CDR1 is SGHTA and CDR2 FQGNSA. The V and J ends lost 1 base and 1 base respectively, with 8 bases between them. The CDR3 loop reads CASSLGYRSNQPQHF. The CDR3 DNA reads TGTGCCAGCAGCTTAGGGTACAGGAGCAATCAGCCCCAGCATTTT.

This chain uses TRBV9 with TRBJ1-4, with D possibly being TRBD1 (6 bases). The CDR3 extends over 15 amino acids. The ends were cut back, 2 bases at V and 7 bases at J, with 15 bases in the middle. Germline V gives CDR1 SGDLS, CDR2 YYNGEE. CDR3 protein: CASSVGQTEVEKLFF. Here the CDR3 DNA reads TGTGCCAGCAGCGTCGGACAGACGGAGGTTGAAAAACTGTTTTTT.

V is TRBV2 and J is TRBJ2-3; 7 positions agree with TRBD2. CDR1 and CDR2 from the germline V gene are SNHLY and FYNNEI. Unmatched junction bases numbered 10, after V lost 6 bases and J lost 1 base. The CDR3 runs 16 residues. CDR3 sequence (DNA): TGTGCCAGCAGCCAGGGAAGCGGGAAACGCACAGATACGCAGTATTTT. Translated: CASSQGSGKRTDTQYF.

This chain links TRBV2 with TRBJ1-6; D gene uncertain. The CDR3 is made up of 13 amino acids. V shed 2 bases and J shed 10 bases, with 9 bases lying between them. Germline assignment: CDR1 SNHLY and CDR2 FYNNEI. CDR3 coding DNA: TGTGCCAGCAGTGAATCTCCGCGGTCACCCCTCCACTTT. Amino acid sequence: CASSESPRSPLHF.

The chain combines TRBV7-2 with TRBJ2-3; 7 bases line up with TRBD2. Germline CDR1 is SGHTA and CDR2 is FQGNSA. Germline trimming cut 3 bases from V and 6 bases from J; bases unmatched to any gene: 3. The CDR3 extends over 13 amino acids. CDR3 coding DNA: TGTGCCAGCAGCTTTGCGGGAGTGGATACGCAGTATTTT. The encoded protein is CASSFAGVDTQYF. Full variable domain (outside the CDR3, taken from reference TRBV7-2 and TRBJ2-3): GAGVSQSPSNKVTEKGKDVELRCDPISGHTALYWYRQSLGQGLEFLIYFQGNSAPDKSGLPSDRFSAERTGGSVSTLTIQRTQQEDSAVYLCASSFAGVDTQYFGPGTRLTVL.

The V and J genes are TRBV6-5 and TRBJ2-1, with D possibly matching TRBD1 (6 bases). This CDR3 region has 14 residues. V lost 6 bases, J lost 8 bases, and 17 bases lay in between. From germline, CDR1 is MNHEY and CDR2 SVGAGI. In DNA form, the CDR3 reads TGTGCCAGCAGGTACCGGGACACGGACCATGAGCAGTTCTTC. It yields the protein CASRYRDTDHEQFF.

This chain joins TRBV9 and TRBJ2-7; TRBD1 matches at 9 bases. The CDR3 consists of 13 residues. CDR1 is SGDLS, CDR2 YYNGEE, per germline. Trimming removed 3 bases from V and 7 bases from J; junction bases left unmatched: 5. The CDR3 region has the DNA TGTGCCAGCAGCGCTTCGACAGGGGGAGAGCAGTACTTC. Protein sequence: CASSASTGGEQYF.

The chain has TRBV5-6 and TRBJ1-4, with a possible D match to TRBD1 (6 bases). CDR3 size: 16 residues. The V end was cut by 3 bases, the J end by 7 bases, with 19 bases between. Germline V lookup: CDR1 SGHDT, CDR2 YYEEEE. CDR3 region: CASSSGSGTWGEKLFF. The CDR3 nucleotides are TGTGCCAGCAGCTCGGGCTCCGGGACATGGGGTGAAAAACTGTTTTTT. The complete variable domain, with remaining parts taken from reference TRBV5-6 and TRBJ1-4, reads DAGVTQSPTHLIKTRGQQVTLRCSPKSGHDTVSWYQQALGQGPQFIFQYYEEEERQRGNFPDRFSGHQFPNYSSELNVNALLLGDSALYLCASSSGSGTWGEKLFFGSGTQLSVL.